The present entry profiles one T cell receptor (beta chain) with its context. This entry belongs to a study of shared clonotypes between healthy human individuals. The germline V and J ends were trimmed by 5 bases and 8 bases, with 16 bases remaining between them. Germline V gene data show CDR1 as SEHNR and CDR2 as FQNEAQ (reference sequence). The CDR3 spans 14 residues. At deep level, the assay was performed. The sorted-subset replicate PCRs were given 150 to 250 ng DNA, which is tens of thousands of T cell genomes. The method was immunoSEQ multiplex PCR; TCRdb's version includes in-frame clones alone and lacks a portion of them. The sample shows around 320,000 clones, about nine tenths of them seen only once. Donors had no recently reported acute infections or vaccinations and were HIV-negative. Adult Caucasians living in Nashville, Tennessee made up all of the donors.

The sequencing input was memory CD8+ T cells sorted from blood. Subset given: CD45RO+ cells pooled with CCR7-negative TemRA cells. The receptor comes from a man younger than 30 in good health. The chain has TRBV7-9 and TRBJ2-1, with D possibly matching TRBD2 (6 bases). CDR3 coding DNA: TGTGCCAGCAGCCAAGACACTAGCAACGATGAGCAGTTCTTC. Translation: CASSQDTSNDEQFF.